These 27 T cell receptor beta chains were all obtained from the same sample, sequenced in a study of PD-1 blockade in mismatch repair-deficient tumors. Libraries were prepared by immunoSEQ multiplex PCR; TCRdb keeps only in-frame clonotypes and omits some of them. The profile shows tens of thousands of clones, roughly 80% of them singletons. Sequences were derived from peripheral blood, sampled 44 weeks after starting pembrolizumab. Receptors originate from an adult with mismatch repair-deficient cancer.

The CDR3 DNA is TGCGCCAGCAGCTCCCACAGGGGGCATAATGAAAAACTGTTTTTT. Translating gives CASSSHRGHNEKLFF. The chain uses TRBV4-3 and TRBJ1-4, with 9 bases that match TRBD1. The CDR3 sequence is 15 residues long. With V trimmed by 5 bases and J by 4 bases, 5 bases remained unmatched. From germline, CDR1 is LGHNA and CDR2 YSLEER.

The genes are TRBV13 and TRBJ1-1, with a possible D match to TRBD1 (6 bases). Germline CDR1 is PRHDT and CDR2 is FYEKMQ (reference sequence). V was pared by 5 bases and J by 3 bases, with 16 bases between. This CDR3 is built from 15 residues. CDR3 sequence reads: CASSVYRDMHTEAFF. CDR3 bases: TGTGCCAGCAGCGTATACAGGGATATGCACACTGAAGCTTTCTTT.

This clone was seen a few times. The rearrangement uses TRBV2 and TRBJ1-2; D remains ambiguous. The length of the CDR3 is 11 residues. The germline V and J ends were trimmed by 4 bases and 5 bases, with 5 bases remaining between them. Germline CDR1 reads SNHLY; CDR2 reads FYNNEI. The CDR3 here is CASSGGYGYTF. CDR3 nucleotide sequence: TGTGCCAGCAGTGGTGGTTATGGCTACACCTTC.

This rearrangement joins TRBV7-3 to TRBJ1-2; D possibly corresponds to TRBD1 (5 bases). Deletions cut 5 bases from V and 9 bases from J, with 25 bases between. The length of the CDR3 is 16 residues. The germline gives CDR1 SGHTA, CDR2 FQGTGA. The CDR3 protein is CASSRGLDSDIGSYTF. In nucleotides, the CDR3 is TGTGCCAGCAGCCGCGGATTGGATTCGGACATAGGGAGCTACACCTTC.

The chain joins TRBV6-6 to TRBJ2-3; maybe TRBD2 (5 bases). Trimming cost V 11 bases and J 2 bases, with 14 bases left between them. This CDR3 spans 13 amino acids. CDR1 is MNHNY and CDR2 is SVGAGI in the germline V gene (reference sequence). In DNA form, the CDR3 reads TGTGCCGGACGAGGGCAGGACACAGATACGCAGTATTTT. Encoded protein: CAGRGQDTDTQYF.

The chain joins TRBV19 to TRBJ2-1; 9 bases align to TRBD1. In germline, CDR1 is LNHDA, CDR2 SQIVND (reference sequence). Trimming removed 6 bases from V and 2 bases from J; junction bases left unmatched: 5. The CDR3 extends over 15 amino acids. This CDR3 is CASRGQGRTYNEQFF. The CDR3 DNA follows: TGTGCCAGTAGGGGACAGGGTAGGACCTACAATGAGCAGTTCTTC.

J is TRBJ1-2 and V is TRBV6-5; TRBD1 matches at 10 bases. V was pared by 7 bases and J by 10 bases, with 6 bases of the junction left unmatched. The CDR3 consists of 12 residues. Germline-derived CDR1 and CDR2 are MNHEY and SVGAGI. DNA for the CDR3: TGTGCCAGCACTCGGGACAGGGGTATCTACACCTTC. This encodes CASTRDRGIYTF.

V is TRBV5-1 and J is TRBJ2-7; 8 bases line up with TRBD1. The ends lost 5 bases at V and 3 bases at J; junction bases unmatched: 4. The CDR3 has 13 amino acids. CDR1 and CDR2 (germline): SGHRS, YFSETQ. The chain's CDR3 is CASRTGQGYEQYF. CDR3 bases: TGCGCCAGCAGGACCGGACAGGGCTACGAGCAGTACTTC.

The chain carries TRBV6-5 and TRBJ2-1; no clear D. V lost 6 bases and J 4 bases, leaving 10 bases between the germline ends. Germline assignment: CDR1 MNHEY and CDR2 SVGAGI. CDR3 length equals 13 residues. The CDR3 sequence is CASSPTPYNEQFF. CDR3 DNA: TGTGCCAGCAGCCCTACGCCGTACAATGAGCAGTTCTTC.

V and J are TRBV9 and TRBJ2-2, with D possibly TRBD1 on 6 matching bases. The CDR3 is made up of 16 amino acids. Germline CDR1 is SGDLS and CDR2 is YYNGEE. The V and J ends lost 2 bases and 1 base respectively, with 12 bases between them. The CDR3 is CASSVRGTLNTGELFF. CDR3 DNA sequence: TGTGCCAGCAGCGTCCGAGGGACACTGAACACCGGGGAGCTGTTTTTT.

The chain uses TRBV11-2 and TRBJ2-2; unclear D gene. The CDR3 runs 13 residues. V was shortened by 5 bases and J by 6 bases, with 10 bases between the two germline ends. Germline assignment: CDR1 SGHAT and CDR2 FQNNGV. CDR3 in amino acids: CASSHGGAGELFF. CDR3 coding DNA: TGTGCCAGCAGCCATGGTGGTGCCGGGGAGCTGTTTTTT.

The chain has TRBV7-8 and TRBJ2-5; 8 bases are a match to TRBD2. With 2 bases clipped from V and 3 bases from J, the junction kept 5 bases outside the gene matches. Germline V gene lookup returns CDR1 SGHVS and CDR2 FQNEAQ. This CDR3 is built from 15 residues. Here the CDR3 DNA reads TGTGCCAGCAGCTTACTTACTAGCGGAAAAGAGACCCAGTACTTC. This codes for CASSLLTSGKETQYF.

The V gene is TRBV28, the J gene TRBJ1-4; D ambiguous. Germline-derived CDR1 and CDR2 are MDHEN and SYDVKM. There are 14 residues in the CDR3. V shed 6 bases and J shed 8 bases, with 16 bases lying between them. The CDR3 DNA follows: TGTGCCAGCAGCCCCCCGGGGTATGGGGAAAAACTGTTTTTT. Protein sequence: CASSPPGYGEKLFF.

V gene TRBV6-5 combines with J gene TRBJ1-1; 7 bases line up with TRBD1. Germline CDR1 reads MNHEY; CDR2 reads SVGAGI. The length of the CDR3 is 12 residues. Trimming removed 10 bases from V and 4 bases from J; junction bases left unmatched: 6. The DNA of the CDR3 is TGTGCCATCGACAGGGTAGGCACTGAAGCTTTCTTT. Translating it yields CAIDRVGTEAFF.

The rearrangement joins TRBV19 to TRBJ2-7, with D hard to call. Germline values: CDR1 LNHDA, CDR2 SQIVND (reference sequence). The CDR3 runs 16 residues. V was cut by 6 bases and J by 0 bases, with 18 bases left in between. The CDR3 DNA follows: TGTGCCAGTAGCCCCCCTCGTGCGGCGAGCTCCTACGAGCAGTACTTC. Translation: CASSPPRAASSYEQYF.

The J gene is TRBJ2-1, the V gene TRBV15; TRBD1 agrees at 8 bases. Unmatched junction bases numbered 7, after V lost 3 bases and J lost 3 bases. Germline lookup yields CDR1 LNHNV and CDR2 YYDKDF (reference sequence). This CDR3 contains 16 residues. The CDR3 protein is CATSSPTGALYNEQFF. Written as DNA, the CDR3 is TGTGCCACCAGCAGCCCGACAGGGGCCCTCTACAATGAGCAGTTCTTC.

Here the CDR3 DNA reads TGTGCCAGCAGCCTTTTAGAGGGGAGCTCCTACAATGAGCAGTTCTTC. This translates into CASSLLEGSSYNEQFF. The rearrangement links TRBV5-6 to TRBJ2-1; D might be TRBD1 or TRBD2, each matching 5 bases. Germline CDR1 reads SGHDT; CDR2 reads YYEEEE. This CDR3 has 16 residues. V was clipped by 4 bases and J by 0 bases, with 14 bases between them.

A note on this clone: Compared with germline, one end of the junction differs, possibly owing to a read error. The V and J genes are TRBV5-4 and TRBJ2-7; 7 bases are shared with TRBD2. The CDR3 is 15 amino acids. Germline V gene data show CDR1 as SGHNT and CDR2 as YYREEE (reference sequence). The CDR3 nucleotides are TGTGCCAGCAGCTTGCGGCGGGAGCGCTCCTCCGAGCAGTACTTC. This codes for CASSLRRERSSEQYF.

The CDR3 sequence: CASSPTVVGGELFF. Written as DNA, the CDR3 is TGTGCCAGCAGCCCGACTGTCGTGGGCGGGGAGCTGTTTTTT. This sequence joins TRBV7-3 and TRBJ2-2, with D unresolved. The CDR3 runs to 14 residues. The V end was cut by 5 bases, the J end by 7 bases, with 14 bases between. The germline CDR1 and CDR2 sequences are SGHTA and FQGTGA.

This clone was detected a few times. The chain carries TRBV9 and TRBJ2-4; 7 bases align to TRBD2. Germline V CDR1 and CDR2: SGDLS, YYNGEE. CDR3 length: 17 amino acids. V lost 0 bases to trimming and J lost 8 bases; unmatched junction nucleotides: 14. DNA for the CDR3: TGTGCCAGCAGCGTAGGGGGGGGAAGCGGGAACGGCGACATTCAGTACTTC. Translated: CASSVGGGSGNGDIQYF.

This clone was detected once. This rearrangement joins TRBV7-9 to TRBJ2-3; 7 nucleotides line up with TRBD2. Germline trimming cut 11 bases from V and 3 bases from J; bases unmatched to any gene: 5. CDR3 length equals 12 residues. The germline V gene has CDR1 SEHNR and CDR2 FQNEAQ (reference sequence). The DNA for the CDR3 is TGTGCCTCCGGGGAGGGTACAGATACGCAGTATTTT. Translation gives CASGEGTDTQYF.

Written as DNA, the CDR3 is TGTGCCAGTAGTGCCAGAATGGATGGCGATGAGCAGTTCTTC. Its protein is CASSARMDGDEQFF. V gene TRBV19 combines with J gene TRBJ2-1; D is unresolved. V was trimmed by 5 bases and J by 8 bases, leaving 16 bases between them. Looked up from germline, CDR1 is LNHDA and CDR2 is SQIVND (reference sequence). The CDR3 covers 14 residues.

V gene TRBV7-8 combines with J gene TRBJ2-7, with 11 bases matching TRBD2. J was trimmed by 6 bases and V by 0 bases; bases with no gene match: 4. The CDR3 has 15 amino acids. Per germline, CDR1 SGHVS and CDR2 FQNEAQ. This CDR3 is CASSLALAGAGEQYF. In nucleotides, the CDR3 is TGTGCCAGCAGCTTAGCACTAGCGGGAGCCGGCGAGCAGTACTTC. Drawing the rest from reference TRBV7-8 and TRBJ2-7, the complete variable domain is GAGVSQSPRYKVAKRGQDVALRCDPISGHVSLFWYQQALGQGPEFLTYFQNEAQLDKSGLPSDRFFAERPEGSVSTLKIQRTQQEDSAVYLCASSLALAGAGEQYFGPGTRLTVT.

J is TRBJ2-6 and V is TRBV10-2; D not resolved. Germline CDR1 reads WSHSY; CDR2 reads SAAADI. The CDR3 consists of 15 residues. Trimming took off 3 bases at V and 0 bases at J, with 6 bases between the two ends. This CDR3 reads CASSEVLSGANVLTF. CDR3 sequence (DNA): TGCGCCAGCAGTGAAGTCCTCTCTGGGGCCAACGTCCTGACTTTC.

This clone was recorded a few times. V and J are TRBV10-1 and TRBJ1-1, with D possibly matching TRBD1 (5 bases). The CDR3 contains 14 residues. V was shortened by 5 bases and J by 0 bases, with 10 bases between the two germline ends. Germline lookup yields CDR1 WNHNN and CDR2 SYGVQD (reference sequence). CDR3 nucleotide sequence: TGCGCCAGCAGTCCAGGGTTCATGAACACTGAAGCTTTCTTT. Protein: CASSPGFMNTEAFF.

Regarding this clone: The same CDR3 is also encoded by other DNA sequences in this sample. The gene calls are TRBV30 and TRBJ2-1; D remains ambiguous. V was pared by 0 bases and J by 8 bases, with 5 bases between. Germline-derived CDR1 and CDR2 are GTSNPN and SVGIG (reference sequence). CDR3 length equals 11 residues. Here the CDR3 reads CAWSVKDEQFF. CDR3 coding DNA: TGTGCCTGGAGTGTAAAAGATGAGCAGTTCTTC.

The chain joins TRBV5-5 to TRBJ1-5, with D unclear. The germline V and J ends were trimmed by 1 base and 9 bases, with 11 bases remaining between them. In germline, CDR1 is SGHKS, CDR2 YYEKEE (reference sequence). The CDR3 covers 13 residues. The CDR3 reads CASSLREDRPQHF. In DNA, the CDR3 is TGTGCCAGCAGCTTGCGGGAGGATCGGCCCCAGCATTTT.